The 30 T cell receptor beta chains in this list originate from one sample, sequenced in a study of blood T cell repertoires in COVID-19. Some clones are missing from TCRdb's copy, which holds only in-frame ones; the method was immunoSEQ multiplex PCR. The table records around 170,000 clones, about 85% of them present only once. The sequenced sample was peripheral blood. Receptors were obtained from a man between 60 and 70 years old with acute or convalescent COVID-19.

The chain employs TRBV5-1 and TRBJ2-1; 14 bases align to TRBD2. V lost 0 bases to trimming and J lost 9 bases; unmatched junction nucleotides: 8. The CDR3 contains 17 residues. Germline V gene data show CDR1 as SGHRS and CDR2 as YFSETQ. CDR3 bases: TGCGCCAGCAGCTTGGTTTGGGTGACTAGCGGGAGGGGTGAGCAGTTCTTC. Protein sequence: CASSLVWVTSGRGEQFF. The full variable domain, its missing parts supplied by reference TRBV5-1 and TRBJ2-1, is KAGVTQTPRYLIKTRGQQVTLSCSPISGHRSVSWYQQTPGQGLQFLFEYFSETQRNKGNFPGRFSGRQFSNSRSEMNVSTLELGDSALYLCASSLVWVTSGRGEQFFGPGTRLTVL.

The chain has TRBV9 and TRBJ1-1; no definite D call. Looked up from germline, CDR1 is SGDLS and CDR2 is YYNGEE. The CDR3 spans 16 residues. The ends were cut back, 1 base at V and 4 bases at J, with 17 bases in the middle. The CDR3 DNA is TGTGCCAGCAGCGTAACCCCGACGGGGATGGGCACTGAAGCTTTCTTT. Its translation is CASSVTPTGMGTEAFF.

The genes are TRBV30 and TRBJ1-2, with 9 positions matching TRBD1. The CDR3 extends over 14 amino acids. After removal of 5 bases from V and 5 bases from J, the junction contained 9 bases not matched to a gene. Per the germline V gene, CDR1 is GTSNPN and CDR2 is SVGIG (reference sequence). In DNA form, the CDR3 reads TGTGCCTGGCAACCGGGACAGGGTGTTTATGGCTACACCTTC. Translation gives CAWQPGQGVYGYTF.

CDR3 sequence: CSVDPGTDTQYF. The CDR3 nucleotides are TGCAGCGTTGATCCAGGGACAGATACGCAGTATTTT. The chain joins TRBV29-1 to TRBJ2-3; D is perhaps TRBD1 (5 bases). V lost 3 bases and J 3 bases, leaving 7 bases between the germline ends. Germline V CDR1 and CDR2: SQVTM, ANQGSEA. This CDR3 comprises 12 residues.

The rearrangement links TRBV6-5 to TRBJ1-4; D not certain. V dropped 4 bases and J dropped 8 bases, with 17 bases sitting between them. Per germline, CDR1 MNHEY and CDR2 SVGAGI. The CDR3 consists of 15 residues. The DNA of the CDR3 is TGTGCCAGCAGTTCATCCTTGACCTCGGGGGAAAAACTGTTTTTT. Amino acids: CASSSSLTSGEKLFF.

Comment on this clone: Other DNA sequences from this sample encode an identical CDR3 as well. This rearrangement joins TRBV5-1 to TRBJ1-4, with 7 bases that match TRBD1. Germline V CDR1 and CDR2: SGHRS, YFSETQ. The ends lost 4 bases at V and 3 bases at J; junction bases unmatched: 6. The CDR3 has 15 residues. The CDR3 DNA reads TGCGCCAGCAGCCCTGGCGGGACAGCTAATGAAAAACTGTTTTTT. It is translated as CASSPGGTANEKLFF.

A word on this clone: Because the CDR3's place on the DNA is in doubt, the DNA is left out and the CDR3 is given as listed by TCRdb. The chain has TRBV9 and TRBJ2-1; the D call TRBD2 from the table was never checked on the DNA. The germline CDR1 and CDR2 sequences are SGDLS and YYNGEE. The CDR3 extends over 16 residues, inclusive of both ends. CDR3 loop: CASSVGSGSPSRGRFF.

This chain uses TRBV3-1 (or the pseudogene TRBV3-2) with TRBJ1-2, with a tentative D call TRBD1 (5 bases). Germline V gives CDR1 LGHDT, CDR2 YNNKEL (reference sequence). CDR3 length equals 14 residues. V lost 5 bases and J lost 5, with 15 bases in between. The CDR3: CASSERGHLYGYTF. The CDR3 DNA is TGTGCCAGCAGCGAAAGAGGACACCTTTATGGCTACACCTTC.

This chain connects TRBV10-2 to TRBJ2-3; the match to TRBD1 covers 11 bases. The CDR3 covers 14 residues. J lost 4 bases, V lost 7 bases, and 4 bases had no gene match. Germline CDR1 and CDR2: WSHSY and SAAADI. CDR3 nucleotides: TGCGCCAGCAAGGGGACAGGGGGATCAGATACGCAGTATTTT. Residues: CASKGTGGSDTQYF.

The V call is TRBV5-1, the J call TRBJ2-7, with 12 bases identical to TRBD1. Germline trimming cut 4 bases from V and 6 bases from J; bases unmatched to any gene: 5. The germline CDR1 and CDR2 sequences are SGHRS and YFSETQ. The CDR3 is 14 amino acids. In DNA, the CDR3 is TGCGCCAGCAGCAAGGGACAGGGGGCGGGCGAGCAGTACTTC. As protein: CASSKGQGAGEQYF.

The CDR3 reads CASGLGANTEAFF. The CDR3 DNA reads TGTGCCAGCGGCCTGGGGGCGAACACTGAAGCTTTCTTT. The chain couples TRBV7-3 to TRBJ1-1, with D tentatively TRBD1 (6 bases). The germline gives CDR1 SGHTA, CDR2 FQGTGA. The germline V and J ends were trimmed by 8 bases and 1 base, with 11 bases remaining between them. The CDR3 runs 13 residues.

The CDR3 DNA sequence: TGTGCCAGTAGTATAGATCGGGACAGCACTCGAGGAGTTGAAGCTTTCTTT. Its translation is CASSIDRDSTRGVEAFF. V is TRBV19 and J is TRBJ1-1, with 7 bases that match TRBD1. The germline V gene encodes CDR1 LNHDA and CDR2 SQIVND (reference sequence). The ends lost 0 bases at V and 7 bases at J; junction bases unmatched: 14. The CDR3 extends over 17 amino acids.

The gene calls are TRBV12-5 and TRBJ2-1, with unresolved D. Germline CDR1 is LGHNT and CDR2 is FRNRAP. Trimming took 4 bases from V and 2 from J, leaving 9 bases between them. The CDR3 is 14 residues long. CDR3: CASGSPPAYNEQFF. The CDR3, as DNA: TGTGCTAGTGGTTCCCCCCCGGCCTACAATGAGCAGTTCTTC.

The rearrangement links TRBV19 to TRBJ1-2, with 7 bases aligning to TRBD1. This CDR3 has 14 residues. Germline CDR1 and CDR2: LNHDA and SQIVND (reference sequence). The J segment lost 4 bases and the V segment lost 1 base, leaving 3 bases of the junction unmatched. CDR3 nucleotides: TGTGCCAGTAGTATAGCGCAGGGGGGCTATGGCTACACCTTC. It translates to CASSIAQGGYGYTF. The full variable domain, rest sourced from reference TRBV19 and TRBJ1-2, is DGGITQSPKYLFRKEGQNVTLSCEQNLNHDAMYWYRQDPGQGLRLIYYSQIVNDFQKGDIAEGYSVSREKKESFPLTVTSAQKNPTAFYLCASSIAQGGYGYTFGSGTRLTVV.

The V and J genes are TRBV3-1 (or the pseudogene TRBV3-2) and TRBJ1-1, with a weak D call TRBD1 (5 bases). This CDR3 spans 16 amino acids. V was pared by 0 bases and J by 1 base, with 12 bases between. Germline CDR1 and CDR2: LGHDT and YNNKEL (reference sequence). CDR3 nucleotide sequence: TGTGCCAGCAGCCAAGAATACAACGGGGGGAACACTGAAGCTTTCTTT. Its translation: CASSQEYNGGNTEAFF.

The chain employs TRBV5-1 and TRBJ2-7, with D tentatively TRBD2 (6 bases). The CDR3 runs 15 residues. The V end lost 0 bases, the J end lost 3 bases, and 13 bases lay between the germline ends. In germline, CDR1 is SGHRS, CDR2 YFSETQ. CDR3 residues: CASSLEERRVYEQYF. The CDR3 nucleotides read TGCGCCAGCAGCTTGGAGGAAAGGAGGGTCTACGAGCAGTACTTC.

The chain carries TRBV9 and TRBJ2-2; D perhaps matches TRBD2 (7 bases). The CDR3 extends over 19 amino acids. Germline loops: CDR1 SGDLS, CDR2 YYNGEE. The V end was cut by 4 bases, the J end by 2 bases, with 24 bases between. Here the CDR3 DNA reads TGTGCCAGCAGCCCTACCGGGGGGAGACAGGACCGAAACACCGGGGAGCTGTTTTTT. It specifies CASSPTGGRQDRNTGELFF.

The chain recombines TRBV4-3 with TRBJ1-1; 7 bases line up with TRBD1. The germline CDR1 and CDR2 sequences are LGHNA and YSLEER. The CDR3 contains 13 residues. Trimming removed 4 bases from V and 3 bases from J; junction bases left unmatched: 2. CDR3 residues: CASSPQGDTEAFF. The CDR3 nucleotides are TGCGCCAGCAGCCCGCAGGGGGACACTGAAGCTTTCTTT.

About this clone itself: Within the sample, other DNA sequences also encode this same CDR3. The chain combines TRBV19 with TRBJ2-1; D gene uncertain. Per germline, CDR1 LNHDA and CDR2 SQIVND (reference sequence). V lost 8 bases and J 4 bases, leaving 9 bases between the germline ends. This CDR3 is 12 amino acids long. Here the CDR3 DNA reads TGTGCCAGTGGCACGTCATACAATGAGCAGTTCTTC. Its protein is CASGTSYNEQFF.

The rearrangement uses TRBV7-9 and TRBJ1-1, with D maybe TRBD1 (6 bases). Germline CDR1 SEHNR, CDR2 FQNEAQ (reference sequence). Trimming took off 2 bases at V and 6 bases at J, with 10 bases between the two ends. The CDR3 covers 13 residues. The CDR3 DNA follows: TGTGCCAGCAGCTTAACGCAGGGGTCTGAAGCTTTCTTT. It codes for CASSLTQGSEAFF.

DNA for the CDR3: TGTGCCAGCAGCCGCGCTGGGGGGACAGGGGATGAAAAACTGTTTTTT. Amino acid sequence: CASSRAGGTGDEKLFF. This chain uses TRBV7-9 with TRBJ1-4; 10 bases map to TRBD1. CDR1 is SEHNR, CDR2 FQNEAQ, per germline (reference sequence). V shed 5 bases and J 6 bases; nucleotides not matched to a gene: 9. The CDR3 covers 16 residues.

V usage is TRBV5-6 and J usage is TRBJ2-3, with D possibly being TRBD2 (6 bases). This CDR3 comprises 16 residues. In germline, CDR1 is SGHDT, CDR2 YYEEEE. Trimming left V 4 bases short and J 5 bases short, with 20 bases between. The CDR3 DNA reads TGTGCCAGCAGCCCTGAGGAGAACTGGAGGGGAGATACGCAGTATTTT. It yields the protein CASSPEENWRGDTQYF.

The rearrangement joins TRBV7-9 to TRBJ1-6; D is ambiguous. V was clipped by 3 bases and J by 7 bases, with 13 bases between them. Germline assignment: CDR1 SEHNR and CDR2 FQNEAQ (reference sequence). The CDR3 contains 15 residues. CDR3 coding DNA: TGTGCCAGCAGCTTGGACCTGGCGGGGAATTCACCCCTCCACTTT. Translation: CASSLDLAGNSPLHF.

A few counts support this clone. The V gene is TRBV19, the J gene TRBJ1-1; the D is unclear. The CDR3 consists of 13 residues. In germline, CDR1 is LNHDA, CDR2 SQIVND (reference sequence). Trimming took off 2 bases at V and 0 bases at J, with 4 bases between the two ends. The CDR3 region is CASSITVNTEAFF. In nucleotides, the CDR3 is TGTGCCAGTAGTATAACAGTGAACACTGAAGCTTTCTTT.

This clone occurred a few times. This CDR3 is CASAEDMVYSNQPQHF. The CDR3 nucleotides are TGTGCCAGCGCCGAGGACATGGTCTATAGCAATCAGCCCCAGCATTTT. This chain uses TRBV27 with TRBJ1-5; the D gene is possibly TRBD1 (5 bases). V was trimmed by 8 bases and J by 0 bases, leaving 17 bases between them. This CDR3 comprises 16 residues. The germline gives CDR1 MNHEY, CDR2 SMNVEV (reference sequence).

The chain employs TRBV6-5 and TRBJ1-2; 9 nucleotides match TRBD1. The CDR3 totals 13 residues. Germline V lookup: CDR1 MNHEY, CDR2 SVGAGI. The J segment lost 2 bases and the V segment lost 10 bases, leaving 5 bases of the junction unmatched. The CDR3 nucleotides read TGTGCCACCGCTGGGACAGGGAACTATGGCTACACCTTC. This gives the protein CATAGTGNYGYTF.

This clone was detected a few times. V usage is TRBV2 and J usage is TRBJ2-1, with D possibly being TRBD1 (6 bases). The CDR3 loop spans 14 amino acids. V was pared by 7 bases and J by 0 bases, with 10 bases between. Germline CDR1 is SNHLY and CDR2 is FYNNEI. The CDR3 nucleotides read TGTGCCAGCACCCGGGACACCTCCTACAATGAGCAGTTCTTC. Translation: CASTRDTSYNEQFF. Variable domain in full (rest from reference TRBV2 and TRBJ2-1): EPEVTQTPSHQVTQMGQEVILRCVPISNHLYFYWYRQILGQKVEFLVSFYNNEISEKSEIFDDQFSVERPDGSNFTLKIRSTKLEDSAMYFCASTRDTSYNEQFFGPGTRLTVL.

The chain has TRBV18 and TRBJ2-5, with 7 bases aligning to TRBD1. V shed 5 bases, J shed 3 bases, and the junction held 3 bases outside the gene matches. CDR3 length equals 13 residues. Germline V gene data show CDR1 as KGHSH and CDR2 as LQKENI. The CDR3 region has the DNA TGTGCCAGCTCATCAGGGGGAAAAGAGACCCAGTACTTC. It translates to CASSSGGKETQYF.

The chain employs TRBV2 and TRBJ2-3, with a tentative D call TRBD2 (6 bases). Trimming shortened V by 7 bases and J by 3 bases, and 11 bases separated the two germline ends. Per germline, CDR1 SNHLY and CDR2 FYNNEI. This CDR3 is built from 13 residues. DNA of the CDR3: TGTGCCAGCACGGGGGACTGGACAGATACGCAGTATTTT. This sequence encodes CASTGDWTDTQYF.

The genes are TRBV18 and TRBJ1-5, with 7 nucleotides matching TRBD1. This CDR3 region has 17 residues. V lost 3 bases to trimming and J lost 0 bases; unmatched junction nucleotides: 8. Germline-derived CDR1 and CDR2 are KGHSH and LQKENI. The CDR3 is CASSPGVGGASNQPQHF. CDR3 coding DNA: TGTGCCAGCTCACCCGGGGTAGGGGGCGCTAGCAATCAGCCCCAGCATTTT.